This T cell receptor beta chain was recorded in a study of CD8 T cells in Susac syndrome. When the RNA was reverse transcribed, random hexamers were used with an input of roughly 0.45 to 1 ug. The CDR3 of TCR beta was amplified by immunoSEQ multiplex PCR across 54 Vbeta and 13 Jbeta. TCRdb itself ran the immunoSEQ multiplex PCR reads through MiXCR, one entry per CDR3 protein. Among 100,000 to 150,000 distinct CDR3 sequences listed, around 92% were seen once. From germline, CDR1 is DFQATT and CDR2 SNEGSKA (reference sequence). CDR3 size: 13 residues. Trimming cost V 3 bases and J 4 bases; bases outside gene matches: 5.

Sequencing was carried out using CD4+ T cells from PBMCs. The TCR was taken from a human donor with multiple sclerosis. V gene TRBV20-1 combines with J gene TRBJ1-2; 7 nucleotides agree with TRBD1. CDR3 amino acids: CSASGPGGYGYTF. DNA for the CDR3: TGCAGTGCTAGTGGACCAGGGGGCTATGGCTACACCTTC.